This TCR beta chain was sequenced for a study of blood T cell repertoires in COVID-19 (dated by TCRdb to the early 2020s). About the full investigation: Collaborator samples came from the United States, Italy and Spain and covered acute and convalescent phases of COVID-19. The prospective study material was composed of cDNA or gDNA derived from T cells, B-cell-depleted T cells, or PBMCs. The dataset comprised deeply sampled blood TCRbeta repertoires from subjects exposed to, actively infected with, or recovered from COVID-19. The repertoires were released in a freely available public database intended as a resource for research on the immune response to SARS-CoV-2. Samples came from the ongoing ImmuneRACE study (first 160 participants) plus 1,254 subjects from 6 global collaborators. Nearly every sample came with metadata listing a de-identified subject ID, COVID-19 status, age in years and sex. Where HLA class I and class II types were available, the types were taken from metadata supplied by the sample provider, not from assay-based typing.

Broad study findings and their caveats: The quantity of clinical and demographic metadata differed by source and by participant and was supplied without curation.

The immunoSEQ Assay, a bias-controlled multiplex PCR, was used to amplify TCRbeta CDR3 regions from genomic DNA. In the authors' own workflow: Within the assay, amplification of reference gene primers was used to estimate how many nucleated cells each sample contained. To quantify the absolute abundance of each unique TCRbeta CDR3 rearrangement, sequence reads were collapsed and filtered. Productive Simpson clonality was computed per sample as the square root of Simpson's diversity index over productive rearrangements. Entries here come from immuneACCESS through TCRdb and include only in-frame sequences with V and J called. Some clones fail to appear in such tables; in the studies checked, an unresolved V gene covers under half of the shortfall, and the cause of the remainder is unknown. V, J and clone size reflect that table, while D and trimming were determined from the DNA. The sample data list fewer than 400,000 clones, and 90% of these were observed just once. Of the sample, 2.9% is held by the ten largest clones.

The germline V gene sets CDR1 to KGHDR and CDR2 to SFDVKD. V is clipped by 4 bases and J by 6 bases, and the sequence between their germline boundaries is 12 bases long. There are 14 amino acids in the CDR3, from cysteine to phenylalanine inclusive. The sequence is cut down to CDR3 DNA, 42 bases in frame from base 1. A remark on this clone: The antigen it recognizes is unknown. Qualities for individual bases were not recorded, and no much larger clone is one base off.

At one collaborating source in Seattle, patients were enrolled during active infection and were followed longitudinally through the course of disease. Whole blood was collected in K2EDTA tubes by collaborating institutions according to the institutions' own protocols. For TCRbeta analysis, collaborator samples were shipped as frozen whole blood, as isolated PBMCs, or as DNA extracted from either sample type. Specimen: peripheral blood. This receptor was obtained from a woman younger than 45 with COVID-19, enrolled during active disease. Recombination linked TRBV24-1 to TRBJ2-1; tentative D gene TRBD1, with 6 bases matching. The CDR3 region: CATSDLGQLNEQFF. The DNA sequence follows: TGTGCCACCAGTGACCTTGGACAGCTCAATGAGCAGTTCTTC.